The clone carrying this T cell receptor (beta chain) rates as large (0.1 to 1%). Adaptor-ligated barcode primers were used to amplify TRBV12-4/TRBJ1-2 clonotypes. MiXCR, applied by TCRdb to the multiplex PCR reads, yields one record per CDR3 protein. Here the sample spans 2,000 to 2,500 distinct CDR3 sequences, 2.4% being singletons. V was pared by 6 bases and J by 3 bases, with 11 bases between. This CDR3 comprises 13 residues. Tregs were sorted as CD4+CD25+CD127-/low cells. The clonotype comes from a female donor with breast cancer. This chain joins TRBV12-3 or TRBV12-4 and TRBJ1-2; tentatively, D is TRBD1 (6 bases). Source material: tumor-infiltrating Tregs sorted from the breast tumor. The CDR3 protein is CASRNRDHYGYTF. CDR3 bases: TGTGCCAGCAGGAACAGGGATCACTATGGCTACACCTTC.